Below, 20 T cell receptor beta chains from the same sample are listed, as sequenced in a study of T-cell reconstitution after alpha-beta-depleted transplantation in children. TCRbeta library preparation incorporated unique molecular identifiers. MiXCR was run by TCRdb on the PCR reads, yielding one entry per CDR3 protein. The sample lists 350,000 to 500,000 distinct CDR3 sequences; around two fifths were seen once. Sequencing used PBMCs, obtained before TCRalphabeta/CD19-depleted stem cell transplant. Receptor source: a girl under 10 years old with aplastic anemia, due to receive a stem cell transplant.

The chain uses TRBV6-2 or TRBV6-3 and TRBJ1-1, with D tentatively TRBD1 (5 bases). Trimming shortened V by 6 bases and J by 5 bases, and 22 bases separated the two germline ends. From germline, CDR1 is MNHEY and CDR2 SVGEGT. The length of the CDR3 is 16 residues. This chain's CDR3 is CASSAHRGPRYTEAFF. CDR3 DNA sequence: TGTGCCAGCAGCGCCCACCGGGGCCCCCGGTATACTGAAGCTTTCTTT.

The chain has TRBV7-6 and TRBJ1-1; no definite D call. V lost 5 bases, J lost 5 bases, and 18 bases lay in between. This CDR3 region has 15 residues. Germline V gene lookup returns CDR1 SGHVS and CDR2 FNYEAQ. The CDR3 loop is CASSPDEAWRTEAFF. CDR3 in DNA: TGTGCCAGCAGCCCAGACGAGGCCTGGAGAACTGAAGCTTTCTTT.

V and J are TRBV11-2 and TRBJ2-3; maybe TRBD2 (7 bases). The CDR3 is 14 amino acids. Germline assignment: CDR1 SGHAT and CDR2 FQNNGV. V lost 3 bases and J lost 7, with 14 bases in between. The CDR3 nucleotides read TGTGCCAGCAGCTTGGGGGGGCAGGGGTATACGCAGTATTTT. This translates into CASSLGGQGYTQYF.

This rearrangement joins TRBV28 to TRBJ1-2; D may be TRBD1 (6 bases). CDR3 length equals 15 residues. Germline loops: CDR1 MDHEN, CDR2 SYDVKM. Trimming took off 2 bases at V and 3 bases at J, with 13 bases between the two ends. The CDR3 coding sequence is TGTGCCAGCAGTTTAGGTACAGGGACCTACTATGGCTACACCTTC. Protein: CASSLGTGTYYGYTF.

The rearrangement links TRBV10-3 to TRBJ2-7; 7 nucleotides line up with TRBD2. With V trimmed by 9 bases and J by 4 bases, 9 bases remained unmatched. CDR1 is ENHRY and CDR2 is SYGVKD in the germline V gene. The CDR3 consists of 13 residues. CDR3 in amino acids: CAIRAGDVYEQYF. CDR3 bases: TGTGCCATACGGGCGGGGGACGTTTACGAGCAGTACTTC.

This clonotype was counted many times. The rearrangement links TRBV5-1 to TRBJ2-5; D may correspond to TRBD1 or TRBD2 (5 bases each). V gave up 1 base and J gave up 3 bases, with 19 bases separating them. Germline CDR1 is SGHRS and CDR2 is YFSETQ. The CDR3 spans 17 residues. In nucleotides, the CDR3 is TGCGCCAGCAGCTTGACCGGAGGCAGGGATGTCGAAGAGACCCAGTACTTC. Translating it yields CASSLTGGRDVEETQYF.

V gene TRBV2 combines with J gene TRBJ2-3, with D possibly TRBD1 on 6 matching bases. The germline V and J ends were trimmed by 3 bases and 4 bases, with 14 bases remaining between them. The CDR3 consists of 15 residues. CDR1 SNHLY and CDR2 FYNNEI come from the germline V gene. The CDR3 nucleotides read TGTGCCAGCAGTGAGGACAGATTCTGGGCAGATACGCAGTATTTT. This gives the protein CASSEDRFWADTQYF.

The CDR3 DNA sequence: TGTGCCATCAGTGAGTCACCCCGCACAGGGAAATCGGGTACGCAGTATTTT. It encodes CAISESPRTGKSGTQYF. This chain connects TRBV10-3 to TRBJ2-3, with a possible D match to TRBD1 (6 bases). V was shortened by 0 bases and J by 8 bases, with 21 bases between the two germline ends. CDR1 and CDR2 (germline): ENHRY, SYGVKD. The CDR3 loop spans 17 amino acids.

This clonotype was found a few times. The rearrangement joins TRBV6-2 or TRBV6-3 to TRBJ2-7; weak D call: TRBD2 (6 bases). This CDR3 spans 16 amino acids. The V gene's germline CDR1 is MNHEY and CDR2 SVGEGT. V shed 6 bases and J shed 2 bases, with 20 bases lying between them. In nucleotides, the CDR3 is TGTGCCAGCAGACCCTCGGATAGCGGTTATCCCTACGAGCAGTACTTC. This sequence encodes CASRPSDSGYPYEQYF.

This chain connects TRBV6-1 to TRBJ2-2; 10 bases are a match to TRBD2. This CDR3 spans 19 amino acids. J lost 5 bases, V lost 6 bases, and 18 bases had no gene match. CDR1 is MNHNS, CDR2 SASEGT, per germline. The CDR3 spells CASRGRQALAGARTGELFF. DNA of the CDR3: TGTGCCAGCAGGGGTAGACAGGCCCTAGCGGGAGCGAGGACCGGGGAGCTGTTTTTT.

This clonotype was seen only once. One junction end does not reproduce the germline sequence, and a read error may be involved. This chain joins TRBV29-1 and TRBJ2-3; the match to TRBD2 covers 9 bases. Germline V gene data show CDR1 as SQVTM and CDR2 as ANQGSEA. The CDR3 consists of 12 residues. The CDR3 loop is CSSSGSADTQYF. In DNA, the CDR3 is TGCAGCAGTAGCGGGAGCGCAGACACGCAGTATTTT.

The chain combines TRBV28 with TRBJ2-7, with 11 bases aligning to TRBD1. The germline V gene has CDR1 MDHEN and CDR2 SYDVKM. The ends lost 6 bases at V and 5 bases at J; junction bases unmatched: 6. The CDR3 covers 14 residues. The CDR3 DNA follows: TGTGCCAGCAGGATTGGACAGGGGGCGGACGAGCAGTACTTC. This encodes CASRIGQGADEQYF.

The chain joins TRBV5-1 to TRBJ2-7; 9 bases are shared with TRBD2. This CDR3 spans 14 amino acids. Germline values: CDR1 SGHRS, CDR2 YFSETQ. Germline trimming cut 5 bases from V and 4 bases from J; bases unmatched to any gene: 7. The CDR3 DNA sequence: TGCGCCAGCAGGGCGGCTAGCGGGACGTACGAGCAGTACTTC. Amino acid sequence: CASRAASGTYEQYF.

V gene TRBV5-5 combines with J gene TRBJ2-1; no firm D call. Germline CDR1 SGHKS, CDR2 YYEKEE (reference sequence). V lost 1 base and J lost 0, with 11 bases in between. The CDR3 sequence is 16 residues long. The CDR3 is CASSLNSLSSYNEQFF. The CDR3 bases are TGTGCCAGCAGCTTGAATTCTCTAAGCTCCTACAATGAGCAGTTCTTC.

This sequence joins TRBV6-1 and TRBJ1-5; the match to TRBD1 covers 8 bases. Germline V gene data show CDR1 as MNHNS and CDR2 as SASEGT. This CDR3 spans 16 amino acids. The V segment lost 5 bases and the J segment 4 bases; nucleotides outside the gene matches: 10. CDR3 sequence (DNA): TGTGCCAGCAGTCCTCGCGGACAGGGTAGGAATCAGCCCCAGCATTTT. Its protein is CASSPRGQGRNQPQHF.

This clonotype was detected only a few times. The rearrangement joins TRBV20-1 to TRBJ1-4, with 8 nucleotides matching TRBD1. The CDR3 contains 13 residues. The J segment lost 7 bases and the V segment lost 4 bases, leaving 5 bases of the junction unmatched. From germline, CDR1 is DFQATT and CDR2 SNEGSKA (reference sequence). CDR3 sequence reads: CSAIRGPGEKLFF. The CDR3 DNA sequence: TGCAGTGCTATCAGGGGGCCCGGTGAAAAACTGTTTTTT.

The rearrangement joins TRBV5-6 to TRBJ2-5, with TRBD1 as a possible D gene (5 bases). The CDR3 has 16 amino acids. In germline, CDR1 is SGHDT, CDR2 YYEEEE. Trimming took 1 base from V and 1 from J, leaving 14 bases between them. The CDR3, as DNA: TGTGCCAGCAGCTTGCACCAGTGGGGCGGCCAAGAGACCCAGTACTTC. Its protein is CASSLHQWGGQETQYF.

This clonotype was counted a few times. The rearrangement joins TRBV20-1 to TRBJ2-1, with TRBD1 identical over 7 bases. Trimming at V came to 7 bases and at J to 5 bases, leaving 11 bases not matched to a gene. Per the germline V gene, CDR1 is DFQATT and CDR2 is SNEGSKA (reference sequence). The CDR3 contains 14 residues. CDR3 in amino acids: CSVPMTGKDNEQFF. For the CDR3, the DNA is TGCAGTGTCCCGATGACAGGGAAGGACAATGAGCAGTTCTTC.

V and J are TRBV20-1 and TRBJ2-7; D tentatively fits TRBD1 or TRBD2 (5 bases each). Trimming left V 3 bases short and J 9 bases short, with 21 bases between. The CDR3 sequence is 14 residues long. Germline values: CDR1 DFQATT, CDR2 SNEGSKA (reference sequence). CDR3 nucleotides: TGCAGTGCTAGGTTGGGACGGCGACAGTTCGGGCAGTACTTC. This gives the protein CSARLGRRQFGQYF.

V usage is TRBV7-3 and J usage is TRBJ2-3; 15 bases line up with TRBD2. The J segment lost 4 bases and the V segment lost 2 bases, leaving 7 bases of the junction unmatched. The CDR3 is made up of 18 amino acids. The germline CDR1 and CDR2 sequences are SGHTA and FQGTGA. The CDR3 DNA is TGTGCCAGCAGCTTAGTGGCAGGACTAGCGGGGGGGCCAGATACGCAGTATTTT. It codes for CASSLVAGLAGGPDTQYF.